This TCR beta chain derives from a study of long-term antiretroviral therapy in people with HIV. Germline-derived CDR1 and CDR2 are MNHEY and SMNVEV (reference sequence). The germline V and J ends were trimmed by 5 bases and 4 bases, with 9 bases remaining between them. The CDR3 loop spans 13 amino acids. Survey-level resolution applied to immunoSEQ assay v3.0. Profiling relied on immunoSEQ multiplex PCR, and the TCRdb table lists in-frame clones only, not all of them. Of about 36,000 clones in the sample, 75% to 85% were seen once. In the United States, treatment was given to all participants with HIV. Before they underwent DNA extraction, samples held about 1-10 million cryopreserved PBMC.

This clonotype was obtained from a man younger than 40 with HIV. The V gene is TRBV27, the J gene TRBJ1-5, with a tentative D call TRBD1 (5 bases). Sequenced here: unsorted PBMCs, sampled 3.4 years after starting antiretroviral therapy. The CDR3 DNA reads TGTGCCAGCAGTCTGACAGTAAATCAGCCCCAGCATTTT. This encodes CASSLTVNQPQHF.